A selection of T cell receptor beta chains follows, all from one sample in a study of blood T cells in healthy people across ages. MiXCR was run by TCRdb on the 5' RACE reads, yielding one entry per CDR3 protein. The data contain 650,000 to 800,000 distinct CDR3 sequences, roughly 44% of them singletons. Material for sequencing was blood. These receptors came from a man between 60 and 75 years old in good health. Each CDR3 is given with its conserved first and last residue. The D gene is left open where the match is weak. Some rows mark clone size as missing; the rest say once, few, many or name a class of expanded clone.

J gene	clone size	V gene	CDR3 length	D gene	CDR3 DNA	CDR3 protein
TRBJ1-4	once	TRBV5-1	16	.	TGCGCCAGCAGCTTGGAGGGTTGGGGGACCGGTGAAAAACTGTTTTTT	CASSLEGWGTGEKLFF
TRBJ1-1	.	TRBV14	16	.	TGTGCCGGCAGCCAACTTGGGGGCTGGGGGGACACTGAAGCTTTCTTT	CAGSQLGGWGDTEAFF
TRBJ2-1	many	TRBV3-1	12	.	TGTGCCAGCAGCCTAATAAAGAGTGAGCAGTTCTTC	CASSLIKSEQFF
TRBJ2-3	few	TRBV20-1	14	TRBD1	TGCAGTGCGAGAGAGGGGGCCCAGGTGGATACGCAGTATTTT	CSAREGAQVDTQYF
TRBJ2-5	few	TRBV7-6	16	.	TGTGCCAGCAGCCTATTAGGGACACCTGGTTTTGAGACCCAGTACTTC	CASSLLGTPGFETQYF
TRBJ2-5	.	TRBV5-4	16	TRBD2	TGTGCCAGCAGCCTACGACTTAGCGGGGGCAAAGAGACCCAGTACTTC	CASSLRLSGGKETQYF
TRBJ1-1	few	TRBV2	14	.	TGTGCCAGCACGTTCGGACGGATGAACACTGAAGCTTTCTTT	CASTFGRMNTEAFF
TRBJ2-3	.	TRBV18	15	TRBD1	TGTGCCAGCTCACCGGGACAGGGTACCACAGATACGCAGTATTTT	CASSPGQGTTDTQYF
TRBJ2-7	many	TRBV7-9	12	TRBD1	TGTGCCAGCAGCCTAACAGGGGGCGAGCAGTACTTC	CASSLTGGEQYF
TRBJ2-3	.	TRBV6-2/TRBV6-3	16	.	TGTGCCAGCAGTTACTCCCATACACGAAGCACAGATACGCAGTATTTT	CASSYSHTRSTDTQYF
TRBJ2-7	.	TRBV5-1	17	TRBD1	TGCGCCAGCAGCGAGGGGACAGGTGACCCTTCCTACAATGAGCAGTACTTC	CASSEGTGDPSYNEQYF
TRBJ1-5	few	TRBV20-1	14	TRBD1	TGCAGTGCTGGCGGACAGGCTTACAATCAGCCCCAGCATTTT	CSAGGQAYNQPQHF
TRBJ2-7	.	TRBV20-1	13	.	TGCAGTGCTAGAGAGCAGGGCCCGTACGAGCAGTACTTC	CSAREQGPYEQYF
TRBJ2-2	.	TRBV5-1	15	.	TGCGCCAGCAGCTCTTCAGGGCCGCTCACCGGGGAGCTGTTTTTT	CASSSSGPLTGELFF
TRBJ1-1	.	TRBV12-3/TRBV12-4	13	.	TGTGCCAGCAGTGCGGGAAGTGGGACTGAAGCTTTCTTT	CASSAGSGTEAFF
TRBJ1-1	.	TRBV30	16	.	TGTGCCTGGTCATATCACTTGGGGAAGATGAACACTGAAGCTTTCTTT	CAWSYHLGKMNTEAFF
TRBJ2-7	.	TRBV5-5	14	.	TGTGCCAGCAGCTCCCTGGGACGGTCCTACGAGCAGTACTTC	CASSSLGRSYEQYF
TRBJ1-4	.	TRBV13	14	TRBD1	TGTGCCAGCAGCCCAGACAGGGTCTGCGAAAAACTGTTTTTT	CASSPDRVCEKLFF
TRBJ2-1	.	TRBV21-1	15	.	TGTGCCAACATCAGGGCATCCCCCAGGGTAAATGAGCAGTTCTTC	CANIRASPRVNEQFF
TRBJ1-2	.	TRBV5-5	14	TRBD1	TGTGCCAGCAACAGGGGGCGCTTCCAGGATGGCTACACCTTC	CASNRGRFQDGYTF
TRBJ2-3	.	TRBV4-3	18	TRBD2	TGCGCCAGCAGCCAAGATTGGGGGCTAGCGGGAGGTACGGATACGCAGTATTTT	CASSQDWGLAGGTDTQYF
TRBJ2-7	once	TRBV29-1	12	.	TGCAGCGTTGAAGGGCCTAGCAGTGAGCAGTACTTC	CSVEGPSSEQYF
TRBJ2-7	many	TRBV7-8	15	TRBD1	TGTGCCAGCAGCTTCGACAGGGGAATTTCCTACGAGCAGTACTTC	CASSFDRGISYEQYF
TRBJ2-5	.	TRBV20-1	15	TRBD2	TGCAGTGGTACACCAACAGGACTAGCGCGGGAGACCCAGTACTTC	CSGTPTGLARETQYF
TRBJ1-2	.	TRBV5-8	14	TRBD1	TGTGCCAGCAGCCAGAGGACAGGGATTTTTGGCTACACCTTC	CASSQRTGIFGYTF
TRBJ2-7	.	TRBV20-1	14	TRBD2	TGCAGTTTTTTACCAGCAGGACTAGCCTACGAGCAGTACTTC	CSFLPAGLAYEQYF
TRBJ2-2	.	TRBV11-3	14	TRBD2	TGTGCCAGCTCGAGCGGGGCAAACACCGGGGAGCTGTTTTTT	CASSSGANTGELFF
TRBJ2-5	.	TRBV7-2	15	.	TGTGCCAGCAGCCCCGGACCCAGCACCCTCAATGAGCAGTACTTC	CASSPGPSTLNEQYF